This T cell receptor beta chain was obtained from a study of shared clonotypes between healthy human individuals. Overall study results and limits: Naive subsets generally had larger estimated richness than memory subsets. All-four-donor shared clonotypes had higher generation probabilities than non-shared clonotypes did.

The protocol was immunoSEQ multiplex PCR, while the TCRdb copy is restricted to in-frame clones and leaves out a portion. The table records roughly 2 million clones, 85% to 95% of them present only once. Comment on this clone: Its specificity is not known.

The sample taken for sequencing was naive CD4+ T cells sorted from blood. Subset given: CD45RA+ positively selected. This receptor was identified in a man younger than 30 in good health.

The CDR3 sequence is CASSYSSSRSTDTQYF. The DNA for the CDR3 is TGTGCCAGCAGTTACTCGTCGTCTCGTAGCACAGATACGCAGTATTTT. The chain has TRBV6-5 and TRBJ2-3; D unclear. Germline V gene lookup returns CDR1 MNHEY and CDR2 SVGAGI. The CDR3 length is 16 residues. Deletions cut 0 bases from V and 0 bases from J, with 10 bases between.